The sequence of this TCR beta chain was determined in a study of regulatory T cells in long-lasting Graves disease. Study findings and constraints: Accuracy was possibly reduced by small sample size. Public clonotype sharing was higher in persistent than newly diagnosed patients. When disease was persistent, TRBV28, TRBJ1-2 and TRBJ2-5 were the favored segments.

This CDR3 comprises 17 residues. CDR1 and CDR2 (germline): MNHEY, SVGEGT. V was shortened by 5 bases and J by 2 bases, with 20 bases between the two germline ends. Noted time point: persistent/refractory GD, antithyroid drugs over 5 years with positive TRAb. PBMCs provided the RNA from which the TCR library was made. Arm-PCR of CDR3 regions with iRepertoire HTBI primers generated TCR beta libraries. TCRdb re-called the multiplex PCR reads through MiXCR, storing one row per CDR3 protein. The sample contains about 290,000 distinct CDR3 sequences, 20% to 25% of which appear only once. About this clonotype itself: What it recognizes is unknown.

This receptor was obtained from a female donor with Graves disease. The specimen comprised peripheral blood mononuclear cells (PBMCs), sampled when the disease was refractory, from a patient treated with antithyroid drugs. This chain links TRBV6-2 or TRBV6-3 with TRBJ2-3, with TRBD2 as a possible D gene (6 bases). The CDR3 here is CASSKTGGELITDTQYF. CDR3 DNA sequence: TGTGCCAGCAGTAAGACCGGCGGGGAGTTGATCACAGATACGCAGTATTTT.